Presented here are 28 T cell receptor beta chains from one specimen sequenced in a study of early T cells in non-severe SARS-CoV-2 infection. TCRdb re-called the 5' RACE reads with MiXCR, one entry per CDR3 protein. The sample holds about 36,000 distinct CDR3 sequences; about 6.8% are singletons and the top ten take roughly a quarter. The sample here was whole blood, taken at baseline. The receptors originated from an adult who was a healthcare worker with PCR-confirmed SARS-CoV-2 infection or an uninfected control (not recorded which).

This clonotype occurred a few times. The chain links TRBV27 to TRBJ2-4; possible D gene TRBD1, 6 bases. Trimming removed 6 bases from V and 3 bases from J, with 15 bases in between. Germline-derived CDR1 and CDR2 are MNHEY and SMNVEV (reference sequence). There are 15 residues in the CDR3. The CDR3 sequence: CASRPNQGHKNIQYF. CDR3 nucleotides: TGTGCCAGCAGACCCAATCAGGGACACAAAAACATTCAGTACTTC.

The V and J genes are TRBV7-2 and TRBJ1-4; D is possibly TRBD1 (5 bases). Germline V gives CDR1 SGHTA, CDR2 FQGNSA. The V end lost 5 bases, the J end lost 3 bases, and 16 bases lay between the germline ends. There are 16 residues in the CDR3. The CDR3 bases are TGTGCCAGCAGCCAAAGGTCCCAGGGAGCTAATGAAAAACTGTTTTTT. This encodes CASSQRSQGANEKLFF.

This clonotype was counted a few times. This sequence joins TRBV5-1 and TRBJ1-2; 10 bases line up with TRBD1. The CDR3 spans 14 residues. Germline CDR1 SGHRS, CDR2 YFSETQ. The V and J ends lost 3 bases and 6 bases, in that order; junction bases with no gene match: 5. The CDR3 sequence: CASSWDRGEDGYTF. CDR3 nucleotides: TGCGCCAGCAGCTGGGACAGGGGAGAGGATGGCTACACCTTC.

This clonotype was observed a few times. The chain couples TRBV12-3 or TRBV12-4 to TRBJ2-1, with 7 bases fitting TRBD1. With V trimmed by 6 bases and J by 0 bases, 5 bases remained unmatched. The CDR3 is 15 amino acids. CDR3 DNA: TGTGCCAGCAGGCGGACAGGAGGCTCCTACAATGAGCAGTTCTTC. Its translation: CASRRTGGSYNEQFF.

Ten or more counts support this clonotype. V gene TRBV30 combines with J gene TRBJ1-4, with D unclear. This CDR3 contains 12 residues. Germline CDR1 and CDR2: GTSNPN and SVGIG (reference sequence). The V end lost 2 bases, the J end lost 5 bases, and 6 bases lay between the germline ends. DNA for the CDR3: TGTGCCTGGAGTACGGGGAATGAAAAACTGTTTTTT. Amino acid sequence: CAWSTGNEKLFF.

This clonotype was counted only a few times. The chain couples TRBV6-2 or TRBV6-3 to TRBJ2-7; 9 nucleotides match TRBD1. Per the germline V gene, CDR1 is MNHEY and CDR2 is SVGEGT. The V segment lost 4 bases and the J segment 3 bases; nucleotides outside the gene matches: 13. This CDR3 comprises 17 residues. The CDR3 sequence: CASSFFPGQGVSYEQYF. The CDR3 nucleotides are TGTGCCAGCAGTTTCTTCCCGGGACAGGGCGTCAGCTACGAGCAGTACTTC.

This clonotype was recorded many times. This rearrangement joins TRBV7-9 to TRBJ1-3, with 8 nucleotides matching TRBD1. The CDR3 runs to 14 residues. Looked up from germline, CDR1 is SEHNR and CDR2 is FQNEAQ (reference sequence). J was trimmed by 4 bases and V by 8 bases; bases with no gene match: 7. CDR3 region: CASPKTGAGNTIYF. The CDR3 DNA reads TGTGCCAGCCCCAAGACAGGGGCCGGAAACACCATATATTTT.

The genes are TRBV28 and TRBJ2-3, with 7 nucleotides matching TRBD2. This CDR3 region has 15 residues. With V trimmed by 6 bases and J by 0 bases, 6 bases remained unmatched. Germline CDR1 and CDR2: MDHEN and SYDVKM. CDR3 protein: CASSRSGVSTDTQYF. CDR3 sequence (DNA): TGTGCCAGCAGCCGGAGCGGGGTTAGCACAGATACGCAGTATTTT.

The J gene is TRBJ1-2, the V gene TRBV7-2; a weak D match, TRBD1 (5 bases). V was clipped by 1 base and J by 7 bases, with 16 bases between them. Per germline, CDR1 SGHTA and CDR2 FQGNSA. This CDR3 spans 15 amino acids. In DNA, the CDR3 is TGTGCCAGCAGCTTAGGGGGGAAAGGGGCGCTTGGCTACACCTTC. Translated: CASSLGGKGALGYTF.

The gene calls are TRBV24-1 and TRBJ2-2; 9 bases match TRBD1. The junction had 2 bases not matched to a gene; V was cut back by 1 base and J by 0 bases. CDR1 KGHDR and CDR2 SFDVKD come from the germline V gene. CDR3 length: 17 amino acids. CDR3 sequence: CATSDFTGGANTGELFF. The CDR3, as DNA: TGTGCCACCAGTGATTTTACAGGGGGCGCGAACACCGGGGAGCTGTTTTTT.

This chain uses TRBV11-2 with TRBJ1-5; D unresolved. Germline CDR1 and CDR2: SGHAT and FQNNGV. The V end lost 6 bases, the J end lost 2 bases, and 8 bases lay between the germline ends. This CDR3 has 13 amino acids. This CDR3 is CASSKTGNQPQHF. Written as DNA, the CDR3 is TGTGCCAGCAGTAAGACGGGCAATCAGCCCCAGCATTTT.

The rearrangement uses TRBV21-1 and TRBJ2-3; TRBD2 is the table's D call and was not checked against the DNA. TRBV21-1 is recorded as a pseudogene. The CDR3 covers 16 residues. The CDR3 spells CASSKALREDTDTQYF. The CDR3 coding sequence is TGTGCCAGCAGCAAAGCGCTCCGGGAGGACACAGATACGCAGTATTTT.

This clonotype has at least ten counts. The chain joins TRBV18 to TRBJ2-7; the match to TRBD1 covers 7 bases. This CDR3 region has 16 residues. The V gene end was trimmed by 2 bases and the J gene end by 6 bases; junction bases not matched to a gene: 13. The germline V gene encodes CDR1 KGHSH and CDR2 LQKENI. The CDR3 reads CASSPAMRQGYGEQYF. CDR3 coding DNA: TGTGCCAGCTCACCAGCGATGCGACAGGGTTATGGCGAGCAGTACTTC.

In its sample, this clonotype was seen many times. The chain has TRBV7-9 and TRBJ1-2; D is uncertain. The CDR3 has 13 amino acids. CDR1 and CDR2 from the germline V gene are SEHNR and FQNEAQ (reference sequence). Trimming removed 1 base at V and 7 bases at J, with 10 bases between. CDR3 sequence (DNA): TGTGCCAGCAGCTTAGAGGGTGATCTTGGCTACACCTTC. Translated, it gives CASSLEGDLGYTF.

This clonotype was observed many times. J is TRBJ2-5 and V is TRBV18; D is unclear. V lost 3 bases to trimming and J lost 1 base, with 0 bases between them. The CDR3 runs 11 residues. Germline V CDR1 and CDR2: KGHSH, LQKENI. The CDR3 region is CASSPQETQYF. The CDR3 region has the DNA TGTGCCAGCTCACCCCAAGAGACCCAGTACTTC.

This clonotype was recorded a few times. The chain combines TRBV4-1 with TRBJ2-7; TRBD1 or TRBD2 may be the D gene (5 bases each). The germline V gene has CDR1 MGHRA and CDR2 YSYEKL. V was pared by 1 base and J by 0 bases, with 10 bases between. CDR3 length: 15 residues. CDR3 sequence: CASSQGDALSYEQYF. CDR3 nucleotide sequence: TGCGCCAGCAGCCAAGGGGACGCCCTCTCCTACGAGCAGTACTTC.

This clonotype was seen a handful of times. A junction boundary mismatches the germline segment, possibly from a read error. The chain is built from TRBV7-9 and TRBJ2-6; D uncertain. The CDR3 consists of 15 residues. CDR1 is SEHNR, CDR2 FQNEAQ, per germline (reference sequence). The CDR3, as DNA: TGTGCCTGCAGCTTCGGAACGGCGGGGGCCAACGTCCTGACTTTC. It is translated as CACSFGTAGANVLTF.

CDR3 sequence (DNA): TGTGCCAGCAGGGATAGCGGGACGGTCGACGAGCAGTACTTC. As protein: CASRDSGTVDEQYF. V is TRBV12-3 or TRBV12-4 and J is TRBJ2-7, with TRBD2 identical over 8 bases. V lost 6 bases, J lost 5 bases, and 9 bases stayed unmatched. CDR3 length: 14 residues.

This rearrangement joins TRBV28 to TRBJ1-2; tentative D call: TRBD1 (6 bases). With 7 bases removed from V and 4 bases from J, the gap between germline ends came to 16 bases. This CDR3 is 14 amino acids long. CDR1 and CDR2 (germline): MDHEN, SYDVKM. The CDR3 sequence is CASKAGVRLYGYTF. CDR3 nucleotides: TGTGCCAGCAAGGCAGGGGTGAGGCTCTATGGCTACACCTTC.

This clonotype was found many times. This chain links TRBV6-5 with TRBJ2-7, with D possibly TRBD1 on 6 matching bases. The CDR3 consists of 15 residues. The germline gives CDR1 MNHEY, CDR2 SVGAGI. V lost 4 bases, J lost 2 bases, and 15 bases lay in between. Written as DNA, the CDR3 is TGTGCCAGCAGTTCTGAATGGGGGCGGACCTACGAGCAGTACTTC. Translated: CASSSEWGRTYEQYF.

The table lists this clonotype with a few counts. This chain links TRBV7-9 with TRBJ2-1; TRBD2 aligns across 8 bases. Germline CDR1 and CDR2: SEHNR and FQNEAQ (reference sequence). The CDR3 covers 15 residues. The V and J ends lost 6 bases and 7 bases, in that order; junction bases with no gene match: 11. In DNA form, the CDR3 reads TGTGCCAGCAGAGAGGGATTTGGCGGGAGGAATGAGCAGTTCTTC. Translated, it gives CASREGFGGRNEQFF. Full variable domain (outside the CDR3, taken from reference TRBV7-9 and TRBJ2-1): DTGVSQNPRHKITKRGQNVTFRCDPISEHNRLYWYRQTLGQGPEFLTYFQNEAQLEKSRLLSDRFSAERPKGSFSTLEIQRTEQGDSAMYLCASREGFGGRNEQFFGPGTRLTVL.

This clonotype has a handful of counts. This chain links TRBV3-1 with TRBJ1-4; D is undetermined. Germline V lookup: CDR1 LGHDT, CDR2 YNNKEL (reference sequence). The V gene lost 1 base and the J gene lost 4 bases, with 7 bases spanning the gap. The CDR3 is made up of 14 amino acids. The chain's CDR3 is CASSQGPINEKLFF. CDR3 nucleotides: TGTGCCAGCAGCCAAGGGCCGATTAATGAAAAACTGTTTTTT.

The chain employs TRBV3-1 and TRBJ2-7; D may match TRBD1 or TRBD2 (5 bases each). V dropped 1 base and J dropped 6 bases, with 16 bases sitting between them. Germline CDR1 reads LGHDT; CDR2 reads YNNKEL (reference sequence). The CDR3 has 15 amino acids. DNA for the CDR3: TGTGCCAGCAGCCAAGTAGTAGGGACGGGTGGCGAGCAGTACTTC. Encoded protein: CASSQVVGTGGEQYF.

This clonotype came up many times. The J gene is TRBJ1-1, the V gene TRBV15, with D maybe TRBD1 (6 bases). The length of the CDR3 is 17 residues. Deletions cut 5 bases from V and 0 bases from J, with 19 bases between. CDR1 is LNHNV, CDR2 YYDKDF, per germline (reference sequence). The DNA of the CDR3 is TGTGCCACCAGCCGGACAAAACAGGGATCGGTGAACACTGAAGCTTTCTTT. Amino acid sequence: CATSRTKQGSVNTEAFF.

This clonotype occurred a few times. This rearrangement joins TRBV19 to TRBJ2-7; 7 nucleotides line up with TRBD2. Losses at the gene ends were 8 bases for V and 7 bases for J; bases not matched to a gene: 17. CDR3 length: 15 amino acids. Germline V gene sequence: CDR1 LNHDA, CDR2 SQIVND (reference sequence). DNA of the CDR3: TGTGCCAGTGGGACGGATGGCGGGAGTTGGAGAGAGCAGTACTTC. Its translation: CASGTDGGSWREQYF.

This clonotype showed up many times. V usage is TRBV29-1 and J usage is TRBJ2-5; D call uncertain. V dropped 5 bases and J dropped 3 bases, with 10 bases sitting between them. From germline, CDR1 is SQVTM and CDR2 ANQGSEA. The CDR3 is 12 amino acids. CDR3 sequence: CSVRNREETQYF. The CDR3 region has the DNA TGCAGCGTTCGGAACCGAGAAGAGACCCAGTACTTC.

CDR3 sequence reads: CSVGETPKYYF. As DNA, the CDR3 is TGCAGCGTCGGGGAGACTCCTAAATATTACTTC. The chain couples TRBV29-1 to TRBJ2-5; TRBD2 might be the D (5 bases). CDR3 length equals 11 residues. Germline lookup yields CDR1 SQVTM and CDR2 ANQGSEA. V was trimmed by 6 bases and J by 14 bases, leaving 19 bases between them.

DNA of the CDR3: TGTGCCAGCAGCGACGAGGGGACTGATGAAAAACTGTTTTTT. Encoded protein: CASSDEGTDEKLFF. The genes are TRBV7-9 and TRBJ1-4; TRBD1 is a possible D gene (5 bases). The CDR3 spans 14 residues. V lost 5 bases and J 6 bases, leaving 13 bases between the germline ends. The germline V gene has CDR1 SEHNR and CDR2 FQNEAQ (reference sequence).